This is a list of T cell receptor beta chains from one sample in a study of OX40 agonist ivuxolimab in advanced cancers. The repertoire was sequenced with immunoSEQ multiplex PCR; TCRdb's copy has only in-frame clones and lacks some. Seen here are tens of thousands of clones, about 90% observed once, and the top ten hold around 1.5%. The starting material was CD4+ or CD8+ T cells sorted from blood, obtained in a trial of the OX40 agonist ivuxolimab. The receptors shown here come from an adult with an advanced solid tumor such as melanoma, head and neck, liver or kidney cancer. CDR3s include the opening cysteine and the closing phenylalanine or tryptophan. Each record gives: J gene, clone size, D gene, V gene, CDR3 DNA, CDR3 protein. A D gene is named only where the DNA matches it firmly. Clone size appears in some rows only: once, few, many, or a class for an expanded clone.

J: TRBJ1-1; size: NA; D: TRBD1; V: TRBV5-1; DNA: TGCGCCAGCAGCTTCTCAACCGGGACAGGATTTATGAACACTGAAGCTTTCTTT; CDR3: CASSFSTGTGFMNTEAFF
J: TRBJ2-3; size: NA; D: TRBD2; V: TRBV9; DNA: TGTGCCAGCAGCGCTTCCTTCTCTAGCGGGGGCACAGATACGCAGTATTTT; CDR3: CASSASFSSGGTDTQYF
J: TRBJ2-4; size: NA; D: NA; V: TRBV7-2; DNA: TGTGCCAGCGGGTACCGTTCGGACATTCAGTACTTC; CDR3: CASGYRSDIQYF
J: TRBJ2-7; size: NA; D: NA; V: TRBV13; DNA: TGTGCCAGCAGCTTAGGGCGGGGTACCTACGAGCAGTACTTC; CDR3: CASSLGRGTYEQYF
J: TRBJ1-5; size: NA; D: TRBD1; V: TRBV30; DNA: TGTGCCTGGAGCCCCCAGGGGGCGTATCAGCCCCAGCATTTT; CDR3: CAWSPQGAYQPQHF
J: TRBJ2-1; size: NA; D: TRBD2; V: TRBV5-5; DNA: TGTGCCAGCAGCCCACCGGGACTAGCGGGAGGGGGTGAGCAGTTCTTC; CDR3: CASSPPGLAGGGEQFF
J: TRBJ1-3; size: NA; D: NA; V: TRBV30; DNA: TGTGCCTGGAGCGTGTCTACTGGAAACACCATATATTTT; CDR3: CAWSVSTGNTIYF
J: TRBJ2-4; size: once; D: TRBD1; V: TRBV7-3; DNA: TGTGCCAGCAGCCTATCCGGGACAGGGGCCAAAAACATTCAGTACTTC; CDR3: CASSLSGTGAKNIQYF
J: TRBJ1-5; size: NA; D: NA; V: TRBV6-5; DNA: TGTGCCAGCAGATCCGGACTCCAGGGCAATCAGCCCCAGCATTTT; CDR3: CASRSGLQGNQPQHF
J: TRBJ2-7; size: NA; D: TRBD2; V: TRBV27; DNA: TGTGCCAGCAGTTTTTTTCCTCCTAGCGGAAACGAGCAGTACTTC; CDR3: CASSFFPPSGNEQYF
J: TRBJ2-1; size: NA; D: TRBD1; V: TRBV19; DNA: TGTGCCAGTAGGGAACAGGGGGCTGGTGGTGAGCAGTTCTTC; CDR3: CASREQGAGGEQFF
J: TRBJ1-5; size: NA; D: TRBD1; V: TRBV7-2; DNA: TGTGCCAGCAGCTTCAGTCCCGGGACAGGCCAGCCCCAGCATTTT; CDR3: CASSFSPGTGQPQHF
J: TRBJ2-5; size: NA; D: TRBD1; V: TRBV7-8; DNA: TGTGCCAGCAGCCCAGACAGGGCCGGAAAGACCCAGTACTTC; CDR3: CASSPDRAGKTQYF
J: TRBJ1-5; size: NA; D: NA; V: TRBV2; DNA: TGTGCCAGCAATCACCCCTTTGGACAGCCTAGCAATCAGCCCCAGCATTTT; CDR3: CASNHPFGQPSNQPQHF
J: TRBJ1-2; size: once; D: TRBD1; V: TRBV27; DNA: TGTGCCAGCAGTTTATCCTCATCGCCAGGACAGGGGGCGCACGGCTACACCTTC; CDR3: CASSLSSSPGQGAHGYTF
J: TRBJ1-5; size: few; D: NA; V: TRBV7-2; DNA: TGTGCCAGCAGCAATCGCGGGGGAGGGCAGCCCCAGCATTTT; CDR3: CASSNRGGGQPQHF
J: TRBJ2-1; size: NA; D: NA; V: TRBV7-6; DNA: TGTGCCAGCAGCTTGGGGCTAGCCAATGAGCAGTTCTTC; CDR3: CASSLGLANEQFF
J: TRBJ2-1; size: NA; D: TRBD1; V: TRBV7-9; DNA: TGTGCCAGCAGCGTGGACAGGGGGCGGAATGAGCAGTTCTTC; CDR3: CASSVDRGRNEQFF
J: TRBJ2-3; size: NA; D: NA; V: TRBV7-9; DNA: TGTGCCAGCAGCTTGGGGGGAGCGGGCCCAGATACGCAGTATTTT; CDR3: CASSLGGAGPDTQYF
J: TRBJ1-5; size: NA; D: NA; V: TRBV2; DNA: TGTGCCAGCAGTTTTACAGGAGATCAGCCCCAGCATTTT; CDR3: CASSFTGDQPQHF
J: TRBJ2-2; size: NA; D: NA; V: TRBV28; DNA: TGTGCCAGCAAAGGTCAGCCTCATACCGGGGAGCTGTTTTTT; CDR3: CASKGQPHTGELFF
J: TRBJ1-4; size: NA; D: TRBD1; V: TRBV6-1; DNA: TGTGCCAGCCGATGGACAGGGGGTAATGAAAAACTGTTTTTT; CDR3: CASRWTGGNEKLFF
J: TRBJ1-5; size: NA; D: TRBD1; V: TRBV6-1; DNA: TGTGCCACCAGAGACAGGGGGCATCAGCCCCAGCATTTT; CDR3: CATRDRGHQPQHF
J: TRBJ2-1; size: once; D: TRBD2; V: TRBV19; DNA: TGTGCCAGTAACGGGCAGGGCGTTAGCGGGAGACTTGAGCAGTTCTTC; CDR3: CASNGQGVSGRLEQFF
J: TRBJ2-6; size: NA; D: NA; V: TRBV5-1; DNA: TGCGCCAGCAGCTTTACCGGGGATATTTTGCGGGGGGCCAACGTCCTGACTTTC; CDR3: CASSFTGDILRGANVLTF
J: TRBJ2-5; size: NA; D: NA; V: TRBV6-5; DNA: TGTGCCAGCGGTGGGGGGCCAGAGACCCAGTACTTC; CDR3: CASGGGPETQYF
J: TRBJ1-2; size: NA; D: NA; V: TRBV19; DNA: TGTGCCAGTAGTCGAGGGGACTATGGCTACACCTTC; CDR3: CASSRGDYGYTF
J: TRBJ1-5; size: NA; D: NA; V: TRBV28; DNA: TGTGCCAGCAGTTTCCAAAGCGGTAATCAGCCCCAGCATTTT; CDR3: CASSFQSGNQPQHF